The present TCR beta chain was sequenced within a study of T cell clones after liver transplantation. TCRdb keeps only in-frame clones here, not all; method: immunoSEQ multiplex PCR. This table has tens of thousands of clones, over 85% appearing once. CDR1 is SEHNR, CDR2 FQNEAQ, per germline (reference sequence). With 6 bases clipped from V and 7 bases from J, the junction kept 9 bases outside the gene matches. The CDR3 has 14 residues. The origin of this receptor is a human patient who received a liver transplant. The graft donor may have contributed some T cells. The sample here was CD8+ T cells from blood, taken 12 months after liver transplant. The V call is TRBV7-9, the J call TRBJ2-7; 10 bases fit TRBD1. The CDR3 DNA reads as TGTGCCAGCAGTCCCCGACAGGGGGCAGGAGAGCAGTACTTC. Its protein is CASSPRQGAGEQYF.